This passage covers 15 T cell receptor beta chains from one sample sequenced in a study of PD-L1 blockade in urothelial cancer. Time point here: peripheral blood 6 weeks after treatment start. Measured with immunoSEQ multiplex PCR; TCRdb has only the in-frame clones, and not every one. Among around 100,000 clones listed, around 90% were seen once. Sample: PBMCs, taken around atezolizumab (anti-PD-L1) treatment. These receptors were collected from a man between 60 and 70 years old with urothelial cancer.

The J gene is TRBJ1-2, the V gene TRBV6-1; D is perhaps TRBD1 (5 bases). The CDR3 is 13 residues long. V was trimmed by 5 bases and J by 8 bases, leaving 15 bases between them. Germline-derived CDR1 and CDR2 are MNHNS and SASEGT. CDR3 DNA sequence: TGTGCCAGCAGTAGGAGACAGCTTGAAGGCTACACCTTC. It is translated as CASSRRQLEGYTF.

The chain carries TRBV7-2 and TRBJ2-7; 8 bases line up with TRBD1. Germline CDR1 reads SGHTA; CDR2 reads FQGNSA. V was clipped by 1 base and J by 5 bases; unmatched bases: 7. The CDR3 has 15 residues. CDR3 sequence reads: CASSLVSTGVDEQYF. The CDR3 nucleotides read TGTGCCAGCAGCTTAGTGTCGACAGGGGTCGACGAGCAGTACTTC.

The chain uses TRBV14 and TRBJ2-7, with D uncertain. The V end lost 0 bases, the J end lost 9 bases, and 12 bases lay between the germline ends. CDR1 is SGHDN, CDR2 FVKESK, per germline. The CDR3 has 13 amino acids. For the CDR3, the DNA is TGTGCCAGCAGCCAAGATCGGAGCTCGGGGCAGTACTTC. The encoded protein is CASSQDRSSGQYF.

The V and J genes are TRBV9 and TRBJ2-1; 7 positions agree with TRBD1. The germline V gene encodes CDR1 SGDLS and CDR2 YYNGEE. V shed 3 bases, J shed 4 bases, and the junction held 7 bases outside the gene matches. The CDR3 runs to 15 residues. The CDR3 protein is CASSATGTAYNEQFF. As DNA, the CDR3 is TGTGCCAGCAGCGCGACCGGGACAGCATACAATGAGCAGTTCTTC.

J is TRBJ2-2 and V is TRBV2; 9 bases map to TRBD2. Germline CDR1 reads SNHLY; CDR2 reads FYNNEI. The CDR3 is 15 amino acids. The trim removed 4 bases at V and 7 bases at J, leaving 7 bases unmatched. The CDR3, as DNA: TGTGCCAGCAGTGTGGCTAGCGGGGTTATCGGGGAGCTGTTTTTT. Translation gives CASSVASGVIGELFF.

The chain carries TRBV6-1 and TRBJ2-4; TRBD1 matches at 8 bases. This CDR3 is built from 14 residues. The V gene end was trimmed by 6 bases and the J gene end by 6 bases; junction bases not matched to a gene: 7. CDR1 and CDR2 from the germline V gene are MNHNS and SASEGT. CDR3 coding DNA: TGTGCCAGCAGGGAACTTACAGGGGGAAACATTCAGTACTTC. This encodes CASRELTGGNIQYF.

The chain recombines TRBV30 with TRBJ2-3; D gene ambiguous. Trimming removed 5 bases from V and 8 bases from J, with 14 bases in between. Germline assignment: CDR1 GTSNPN and CDR2 SVGIG (reference sequence). The CDR3 runs to 12 residues. CDR3 region: CAWLLFRGTQYF. For the CDR3, the DNA is TGTGCCTGGCTACTGTTTCGCGGTACGCAGTATTTT.

The V and J genes are TRBV6-1 and TRBJ2-2; TRBD1 matches at 8 bases. CDR3 length equals 14 residues. Trimming at V came to 7 bases and at J to 4 bases, leaving 5 bases not matched to a gene. CDR1 is MNHNS and CDR2 is SASEGT in the germline V gene. The chain's CDR3 is CASIPGGGTGELFF. CDR3 coding DNA: TGTGCCAGCATCCCAGGGGGCGGCACCGGGGAGCTGTTTTTT.

In this sample, this clone turned up once. The chain is built from TRBV30 and TRBJ2-5; 11 positions match TRBD2. The germline CDR1 and CDR2 sequences are GTSNPN and SVGIG (reference sequence). This CDR3 contains 15 residues. Trimming cost V 0 bases and J 4 bases; bases outside gene matches: 4. The CDR3 region is CAWSVASGRSETQYF. The CDR3 nucleotides read TGTGCCTGGAGTGTGGCTAGCGGGAGGTCAGAGACCCAGTACTTC.

As DNA, the CDR3 is TGTGCCAGCAGCTCTATTCCTTCCGGGACTAGCGCCACAGATACGCAGTATTTT. Protein: CASSSIPSGTSATDTQYF. The chain couples TRBV7-3 to TRBJ2-3; 10 bases agree with TRBD2. The junction had 12 bases not matched to a gene; V was cut back by 4 bases and J by 2 bases. This CDR3 has 18 amino acids. Germline V gene sequence: CDR1 SGHTA, CDR2 FQGTGA.

The chain couples TRBV5-4 to TRBJ1-1; the D gene is possibly TRBD1 (5 bases). This CDR3 contains 14 residues. CDR1 and CDR2 (germline): SGHNT, YYREEE (reference sequence). V lost 4 bases and J lost 0, with 10 bases in between. The CDR3 nucleotides are TGTGCCAGCAGCGCCAGGGTGATGAACACTGAAGCTTTCTTT. It specifies CASSARVMNTEAFF. Drawing the rest from reference TRBV5-4 and TRBJ1-1, the complete variable domain is ETGVTQSPTHLIKTRGQQVTLRCSSQSGHNTVSWYQQALGQGPQFIFQYYREEENGRGNFPPRFSGLQFPNYSSELNVNALELDDSALYLCASSARVMNTEAFFGQGTRLTVV.

The chain is built from TRBV10-1 and TRBJ2-3, with D perhaps matching TRBD1 (6 bases). The CDR3 has 17 residues. The germline V gene has CDR1 WNHNN and CDR2 SYGVQD (reference sequence). Trimming left V 0 bases short and J 6 bases short, with 19 bases between. The DNA of the CDR3 is TGCGCCAGCAGTGAGTCGCAGGGGACCCCTACGGAGGATACGCAGTATTTT. Translation gives CASSESQGTPTEDTQYF.

This chain connects TRBV6-5 to TRBJ1-2, with 12 bases that match TRBD1. This CDR3 has 14 residues. CDR1 MNHEY and CDR2 SVGAGI come from the germline V gene. Trimming removed 4 bases from V and 8 bases from J; junction bases left unmatched: 5. CDR3 sequence (DNA): TGTGCCAGCAGTTGGGGACAGGGGGCGCCGGGCTACACCTTC. Translated, it gives CASSWGQGAPGYTF.

The chain recombines TRBV6-1 with TRBJ1-5, with 7 bases identical to TRBD1. Germline values: CDR1 MNHNS, CDR2 SASEGT. This CDR3 has 15 amino acids. V shed 6 bases and J 6 bases; nucleotides not matched to a gene: 11. The CDR3 nucleotides are TGTGCCAGCAGGGAGGGACAGCAAGAAATTCAGCCCCAGCATTTT. Protein sequence: CASREGQQEIQPQHF.

The chain joins TRBV5-6 to TRBJ2-7, with 15 bases matching TRBD2. The V segment lost 2 bases and the J segment 2 bases; nucleotides outside the gene matches: 2. The V gene's germline CDR1 is SGHDT and CDR2 YYEEEE. The CDR3 has 16 residues. DNA for the CDR3: TGTGCCAGCAGCTTATGGACTAGCGGGAGGGCCTACGAGCAGTACTTC. The encoded protein is CASSLWTSGRAYEQYF. Using reference TRBV5-6 and TRBJ2-7 for the parts outside the CDR3, the full variable domain is DAGVTQSPTHLIKTRGQQVTLRCSPKSGHDTVSWYQQALGQGPQFIFQYYEEEERQRGNFPDRFSGHQFPNYSSELNVNALLLGDSALYLCASSLWTSGRAYEQYFGPGTRLTVT.